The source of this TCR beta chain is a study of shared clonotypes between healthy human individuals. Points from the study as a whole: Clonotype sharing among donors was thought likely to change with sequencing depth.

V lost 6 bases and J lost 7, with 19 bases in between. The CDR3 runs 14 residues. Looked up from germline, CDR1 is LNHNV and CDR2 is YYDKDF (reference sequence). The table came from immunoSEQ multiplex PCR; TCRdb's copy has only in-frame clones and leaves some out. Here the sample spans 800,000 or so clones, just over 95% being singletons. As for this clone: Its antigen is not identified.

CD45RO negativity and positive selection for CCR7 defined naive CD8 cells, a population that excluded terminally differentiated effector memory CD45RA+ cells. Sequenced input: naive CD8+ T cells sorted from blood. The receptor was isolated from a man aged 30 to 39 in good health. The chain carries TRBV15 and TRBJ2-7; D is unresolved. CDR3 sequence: CATSETGEVGEQYF. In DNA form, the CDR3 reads TGTGCCACCAGTGAGACTGGGGAAGTTGGGGAGCAGTACTTC.